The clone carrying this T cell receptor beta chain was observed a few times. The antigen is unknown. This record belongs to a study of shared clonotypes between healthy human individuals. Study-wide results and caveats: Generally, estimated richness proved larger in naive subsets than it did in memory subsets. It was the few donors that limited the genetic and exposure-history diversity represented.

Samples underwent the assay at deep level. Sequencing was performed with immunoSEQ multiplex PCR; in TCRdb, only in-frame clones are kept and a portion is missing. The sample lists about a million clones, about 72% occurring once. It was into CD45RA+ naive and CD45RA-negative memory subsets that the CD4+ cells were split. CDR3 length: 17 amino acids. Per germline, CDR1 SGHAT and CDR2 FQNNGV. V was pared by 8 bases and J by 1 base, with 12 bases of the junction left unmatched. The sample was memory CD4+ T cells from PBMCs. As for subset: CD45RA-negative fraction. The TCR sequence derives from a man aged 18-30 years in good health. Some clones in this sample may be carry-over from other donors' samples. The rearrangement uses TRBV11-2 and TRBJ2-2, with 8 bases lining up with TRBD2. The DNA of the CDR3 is TGTGCCAGCGGGGGTCGCGGACTAGCCAGGAACACCGGGGAGCTGTTTTTT. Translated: CASGGRGLARNTGELFF.